The 27 T cell receptor beta chains given below trace back to one sample, sequenced in a study of shared clonotypes between healthy human individuals. The method was immunoSEQ multiplex PCR; TCRdb's version includes in-frame clones alone and lacks a portion of them. This table has more than 550,000 clones, around 70% appearing once. The specimen sequenced was memory CD4+ T cells sorted from blood. The sample's subset: CD45RA-negative fraction. The receptors here all came from a woman aged 30 to 39 in good health.

The chain employs TRBV28 and TRBJ2-3; TRBD2 aligns across 7 bases. CDR1 is MDHEN, CDR2 SYDVKM, per germline. The CDR3 has 18 amino acids. J lost 1 base, V lost 6 bases, and 16 bases had no gene match. CDR3 DNA: TGTGCCAGCAGCCAACTCGACCCCGGACTAGTCGGCACAGATACGCAGTATTTT. The encoded protein is CASSQLDPGLVGTDTQYF.

A word on this clone: Other DNA sequences in the same sample also yield this CDR3. The chain links TRBV5-1 to TRBJ2-1; 11 positions agree with TRBD2. Germline V CDR1 and CDR2: SGHRS, YFSETQ. V shed 4 bases and J 4 bases; nucleotides not matched to a gene: 4. The CDR3 has 15 residues. In nucleotides, the CDR3 is TGCGCCAGCAGCCTAACTAGCGGGGGTTACAATGAGCAGTTCTTC. It yields the protein CASSLTSGGYNEQFF.

This rearrangement joins TRBV29-1 to TRBJ2-3; 13 nucleotides align to TRBD2. The CDR3 contains 16 residues. J lost 4 bases, V lost 4 bases, and 8 bases had no gene match. Per germline, CDR1 SQVTM and CDR2 ANQGSEA. CDR3 loop: CSVGRTSGSMADTQYF. The CDR3 coding sequence is TGCAGCGTTGGTCGGACTAGCGGGAGTATGGCAGATACGCAGTATTTT.

The chain links TRBV5-6 to TRBJ1-1; 8 positions agree with TRBD1. Germline lookup yields CDR1 SGHDT and CDR2 YYEEEE. J lost 5 bases, V lost 3 bases, and 6 bases had no gene match. This CDR3 contains 14 residues. The chain's CDR3 is CASSYWTGRTEAFF. DNA for the CDR3: TGTGCCAGCAGCTACTGGACAGGGAGGACTGAAGCTTTCTTT. Supplemented by reference TRBV5-6 and TRBJ1-1, the full variable domain reads DAGVTQSPTHLIKTRGQQVTLRCSPKSGHDTVSWYQQALGQGPQFIFQYYEEEERQRGNFPDRFSGHQFPNYSSELNVNALLLGDSALYLCASSYWTGRTEAFFGQGTRLTVV.

This clone was found a few times. V and J are TRBV5-4 and TRBJ1-1, with D perhaps matching TRBD1 (5 bases). Germline values: CDR1 SGHNT, CDR2 YYREEE (reference sequence). The CDR3 totals 14 residues. V was cut by 0 bases and J by 1 base, with 7 bases left in between. DNA of the CDR3: TGTGCCAGCAGCTTGGAACAGGCGAACACTGAAGCTTTCTTT. Its translation: CASSLEQANTEAFF.

To note about this clone: Since a much larger clone is just one base distant, this may be a read error. Distinct nucleotide sequences in the sample also encode this CDR3. The chain joins TRBV5-1 to TRBJ2-1, with D possibly being TRBD1 (5 bases). Germline lookup yields CDR1 SGHRS and CDR2 YFSETQ. Between the trimmed V and J ends, which lost 4 bases and 0 bases, there was a span of 11 bases. There are 15 residues in the CDR3. The CDR3: CASSTDSSSYNEQFF. The CDR3 nucleotides read TGCGCCAGCAGCACCGACAGTAGCTCCTACAATGAGCAGTTCTTC.

The chain uses TRBV4-1 and TRBJ2-5, with D unresolved. The end of the DNA aligns better with TRBJ2-7, so the J call may be wrong. The CDR3 runs to 14 residues. Germline V lookup: CDR1 MGHRA, CDR2 YSYEKL. The CDR3 DNA follows: TGCGCCAGCAGCCAAGTTACAGTATCCTACGAGCAGTACTTC. Its translation: CASSQVTVSYEQYF.

The J gene is TRBJ2-7, the V gene TRBV5-1, with D possibly being TRBD1 or TRBD2 (5 bases each). The germline CDR1 and CDR2 sequences are SGHRS and YFSETQ. Trimming took off 0 bases at V and 5 bases at J, with 12 bases between the two ends. This CDR3 comprises 14 residues. CDR3: CASSLEGTRDEQYF. In nucleotides, the CDR3 is TGCGCCAGCAGCTTGGAAGGGACCAGGGACGAGCAGTACTTC.

The chain carries TRBV6-4 and TRBJ1-2, with D possibly TRBD1 on 6 matching bases. V was cut by 0 bases and J by 5 bases, with 16 bases left in between. The germline CDR1 and CDR2 sequences are MRHNA and SNTAGT. The CDR3 runs 16 residues. The CDR3 DNA follows: TGTGCCAGCAGTGACTCAGGACAGCCGGGAACTTATGGCTACACCTTC. This sequence encodes CASSDSGQPGTYGYTF.

The chain couples TRBV28 to TRBJ1-5; D possibly corresponds to TRBD1 (5 bases). Trimming shortened V by 6 bases and J by 1 base, and 19 bases separated the two germline ends. Germline V lookup: CDR1 MDHEN, CDR2 SYDVKM. CDR3 size: 17 residues. CDR3 loop: CASSPGGGGGSNQPQHF. CDR3 DNA: TGTGCCAGCAGCCCGGGCGGGGGAGGAGGGAGCAATCAGCCCCAGCATTTT.

The chain has TRBV7-8 and TRBJ2-1; D is uncertain. V lost 1 base, J lost 9 bases, and 7 bases lay in between. CDR1 is SGHVS, CDR2 FQNEAQ, per germline. The CDR3 totals 12 residues. The CDR3 region is CASSLGGGEQFF. In nucleotides, the CDR3 is TGTGCCAGCAGCTTAGGAGGCGGTGAGCAGTTCTTC.

The CDR3 is CAWSLSSAEAFF. CDR3 in DNA: TGTGCCTGGAGTTTATCGAGCGCTGAAGCTTTCTTT. V is TRBV30 and J is TRBJ1-1; no clear D gene. There are 12 residues in the CDR3. Trimming took 2 bases from V and 6 from J, leaving 10 bases between them. Germline V gives CDR1 GTSNPN, CDR2 SVGIG (reference sequence).

The V call is TRBV19, the J call TRBJ2-2, with D possibly TRBD2 on 6 matching bases. CDR1 LNHDA and CDR2 SQIVND come from the germline V gene (reference sequence). The CDR3 has 16 residues. V dropped 1 base and J dropped 6 bases, with 15 bases sitting between them. As DNA, the CDR3 is TGTGCCAGTAGTATAGTTGGGACTTCGAGCGCCGGGGAGCTGTTTTTT. This gives the protein CASSIVGTSSAGELFF.

This sequence joins TRBV19 and TRBJ2-3; the D gene could be TRBD1 or TRBD2 (5 bases each). CDR3 length: 13 residues. Trimming pared 3 bases from V and 5 bases from J, leaving 9 bases between. Looked up from germline, CDR1 is LNHDA and CDR2 is SQIVND (reference sequence). DNA for the CDR3: TGTGCCAGTAGTATGGGGGACCGAGATACGCAGTATTTT. Amino acid sequence: CASSMGDRDTQYF.

The CDR3: CASSFSGISGNTIYF. The CDR3 bases are TGCGCCAGCAGCTTTTCGGGAATCTCTGGAAACACCATATATTTT. The chain has TRBV5-1 and TRBJ1-3; D is undetermined. V lost 2 bases and J 0 bases, leaving 9 bases between the germline ends. Germline loops: CDR1 SGHRS, CDR2 YFSETQ. The CDR3 spans 15 residues.

The chain couples TRBV7-2 to TRBJ2-3; D may be TRBD2 (6 bases). The CDR3 runs 16 residues. Deletions cut 2 bases from V and 0 bases from J, with 12 bases between. CDR1 is SGHTA, CDR2 FQGNSA, per germline. DNA for the CDR3: TGTGCCAGCAGCTTAATGGGCGGGACTAGCACAGATACGCAGTATTTT. Protein sequence: CASSLMGGTSTDTQYF.

CDR3 region: CASRDAGTSGSGSYEQYF. CDR3 in DNA: TGTGCCAGCAGGGACGCGGGGACTAGCGGGAGTGGTTCCTACGAGCAGTACTTC. The gene calls are TRBV7-9 and TRBJ2-7, with 14 nucleotides matching TRBD2. The CDR3 length is 18 residues. V dropped 6 bases and J dropped 1; count of bases not matched to a gene: 11. CDR1 is SEHNR and CDR2 is FQNEAQ in the germline V gene (reference sequence).

The V call is TRBV19, the J call TRBJ2-5, with no clear D. This CDR3 spans 14 amino acids. Germline-derived CDR1 and CDR2 are LNHDA and SQIVND (reference sequence). V was pared by 2 bases and J by 5 bases, with 12 bases between. Written as DNA, the CDR3 is TGTGCCAGTAGTATAAGTACAGTGGGGGAGACCCAGTACTTC. Its translation is CASSISTVGETQYF.

The chain links TRBV18 to TRBJ1-5; maybe TRBD1 (5 bases). Germline-derived CDR1 and CDR2 are KGHSH and LQKENI. The CDR3 consists of 17 residues. V lost 0 bases, J lost 0 bases, and 12 bases lay in between. CDR3 DNA: TGTGCCAGCTCACCACCTAGGCCCAGGGATAGCAATCAGCCCCAGCATTTT. It translates to CASSPPRPRDSNQPQHF.

Concerning this clone itself: This sample also contains other DNA sequences that code for the same CDR3. The chain joins TRBV7-9 to TRBJ2-3; 9 bases map to TRBD1. V was pared by 5 bases and J by 4 bases, with 4 bases of the junction left unmatched. The CDR3 runs to 14 residues. CDR1 and CDR2 from the germline V gene are SEHNR and FQNEAQ (reference sequence). The CDR3 sequence: CASSLTGGADTQYF. The CDR3 DNA reads as TGTGCCAGCAGCCTAACAGGGGGCGCAGATACGCAGTATTTT.

V is TRBV28 and J is TRBJ2-7; 10 bases map to TRBD2. With V trimmed by 1 base and J by 1 base, 4 bases remained unmatched. Per germline, CDR1 MDHEN and CDR2 SYDVKM. The CDR3 spans 16 residues. In DNA form, the CDR3 reads TGTGCCAGCAGTTTATCTAGCGGGAGTTTTTCCTACGAGCAGTACTTC. It encodes CASSLSSGSFSYEQYF.

The J gene is TRBJ2-7, the V gene TRBV5-1; 13 bases fit TRBD2. Germline CDR1 SGHRS, CDR2 YFSETQ. V lost 3 bases, J lost 2 bases, and 2 bases stayed unmatched. The CDR3 covers 15 residues. CDR3 amino acids: CASSWTSGSPYEQYF. In DNA form, the CDR3 reads TGCGCCAGCAGCTGGACTAGCGGGAGTCCCTACGAGCAGTACTTC.

As regards this clone: Other DNA sequences in this specimen translate into the identical CDR3. The chain is built from TRBV5-1 and TRBJ2-1; 7 nucleotides match TRBD2. The CDR3 is 15 amino acids. With 4 bases clipped from V and 0 bases from J, the junction kept 4 bases outside the gene matches. Per germline, CDR1 SGHRS and CDR2 YFSETQ. The CDR3 sequence: CASSQASGSYNEQFF. CDR3 sequence (DNA): TGCGCCAGCAGCCAGGCTAGCGGCTCCTACAATGAGCAGTTCTTC.

The V and J genes are TRBV5-5 and TRBJ1-4; D is unclear. In germline, CDR1 is SGHKS, CDR2 YYEKEE (reference sequence). This CDR3 has 14 residues. Trimming cost V 1 base and J 3 bases, with 7 bases left between them. In nucleotides, the CDR3 is TGTGCCAGCAGCTTGCGGGCAGCTAATGAAAAACTGTTTTTT. Translated: CASSLRAANEKLFF. Supplemented by reference TRBV5-5 and TRBJ1-4, the full variable domain reads DAGVTQSPTHLIKTRGQQVTLRCSPISGHKSVSWYQQVLGQGPQFIFQYYEKEERGRGNFPDRFSARQFPNYSSELNVNALLLGDSALYLCASSLRAANEKLFFGSGTQLSVL.

The chain has TRBV5-1 and TRBJ2-7, with D possibly called TRBD1 or TRBD2 (5 bases each). CDR3 length: 15 amino acids. CDR1 is SGHRS, CDR2 YFSETQ, per germline. Trimming pared 0 bases from V and 2 bases from J, leaving 12 bases between. CDR3 protein: CASSLGGTTAYEQYF. The CDR3 nucleotides are TGCGCCAGCAGCTTGGGTGGGACGACCGCCTACGAGCAGTACTTC.

V usage is TRBV19 and J usage is TRBJ1-5; TRBD1 is a possible D gene (5 bases). The CDR3 consists of 16 residues. The germline V gene has CDR1 LNHDA and CDR2 SQIVND (reference sequence). Trimming left V 4 bases short and J 5 bases short, with 18 bases between. The CDR3 sequence is CASSNPQGGSDQPQHF. The CDR3 DNA is TGTGCCAGTAGTAACCCCCAGGGAGGGTCTGATCAGCCCCAGCATTTT.

This clone was detected only once. This chain uses TRBV28 with TRBJ1-2; D remains ambiguous. This CDR3 region has 14 residues. The germline V gene has CDR1 MDHEN and CDR2 SYDVKM. Trimming pared 3 bases from V and 3 bases from J, leaving 11 bases between. The chain's CDR3 is CASSFPGKDYGYTF. CDR3 DNA sequence: TGTGCCAGCAGTTTCCCTGGGAAGGACTATGGCTACACCTTC.